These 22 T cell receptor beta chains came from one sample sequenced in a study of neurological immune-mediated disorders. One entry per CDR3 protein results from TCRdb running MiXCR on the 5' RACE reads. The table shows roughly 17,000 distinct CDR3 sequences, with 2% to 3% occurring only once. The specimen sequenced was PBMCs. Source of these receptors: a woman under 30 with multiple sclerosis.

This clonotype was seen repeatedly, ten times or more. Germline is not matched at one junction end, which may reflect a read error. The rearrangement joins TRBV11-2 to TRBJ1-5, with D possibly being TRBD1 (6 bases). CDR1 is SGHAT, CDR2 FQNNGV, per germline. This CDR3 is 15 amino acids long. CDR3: CASSSDQGSNQPQNF. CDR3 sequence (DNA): TGTGCCAGCAGTTCAGACCAGGGGAGTAATCAGCCCCAGAATTTT. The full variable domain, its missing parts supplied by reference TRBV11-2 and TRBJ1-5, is EAGVAQSPRYKIIEKRQSVAFWCNPISGHATLYWYQQILGQGPKLLIQFQNNGVVDDSQLPKDRFSAERLKGVDSTLKIQPAKLEDSAVYLCASSSDQGSNQPQNFGDGTRLSIL.

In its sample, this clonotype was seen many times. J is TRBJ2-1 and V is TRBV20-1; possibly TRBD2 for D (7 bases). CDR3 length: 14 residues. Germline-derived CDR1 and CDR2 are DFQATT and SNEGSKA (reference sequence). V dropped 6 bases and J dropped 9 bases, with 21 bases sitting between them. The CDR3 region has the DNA TGCAGTGCCCGGAAAAGCGGGACAAATAGTGAGCAGTTCTTC. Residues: CSARKSGTNSEQFF.

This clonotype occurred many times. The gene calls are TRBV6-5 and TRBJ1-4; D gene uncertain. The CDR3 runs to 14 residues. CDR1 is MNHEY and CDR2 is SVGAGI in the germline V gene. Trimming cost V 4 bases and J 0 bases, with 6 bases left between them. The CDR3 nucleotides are TGTGCCAGCAGTTCGCCAGCAACTAATGAAAAACTGTTTTTT. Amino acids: CASSSPATNEKLFF.

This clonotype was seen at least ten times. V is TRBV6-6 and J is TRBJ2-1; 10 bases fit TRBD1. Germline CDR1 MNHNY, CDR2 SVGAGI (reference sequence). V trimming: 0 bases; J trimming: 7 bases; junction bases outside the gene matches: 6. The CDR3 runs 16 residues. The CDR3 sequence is CASSYSVTGGGNEQFF. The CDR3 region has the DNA TGTGCCAGCAGTTACTCCGTGACAGGGGGCGGGAATGAGCAGTTCTTC.

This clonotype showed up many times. The DNA for the CDR3 is TGTGCCAGCAGCGTAGCTTGGCAGGACGGCTACACCTTC. Protein: CASSVAWQDGYTF. The chain has TRBV9 and TRBJ1-2; no clear D. This CDR3 comprises 13 residues. The V gene's germline CDR1 is SGDLS and CDR2 YYNGEE. V was cut by 0 bases and J by 8 bases, with 11 bases left in between.

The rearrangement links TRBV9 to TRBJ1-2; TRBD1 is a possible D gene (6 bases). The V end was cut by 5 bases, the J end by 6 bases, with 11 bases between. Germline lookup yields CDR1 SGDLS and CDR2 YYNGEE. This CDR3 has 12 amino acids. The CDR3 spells CASSGQIHGYTF. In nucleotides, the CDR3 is TGTGCCAGCAGTGGACAGATCCATGGCTACACCTTC.

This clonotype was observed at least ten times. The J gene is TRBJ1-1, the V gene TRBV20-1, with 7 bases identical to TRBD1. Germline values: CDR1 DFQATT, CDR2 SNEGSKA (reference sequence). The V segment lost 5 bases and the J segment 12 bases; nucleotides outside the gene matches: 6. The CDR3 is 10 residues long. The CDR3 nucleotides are TGCAGTGCTGAGGGGACAGCTCCTTTCTTT. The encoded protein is CSAEGTAPFF.

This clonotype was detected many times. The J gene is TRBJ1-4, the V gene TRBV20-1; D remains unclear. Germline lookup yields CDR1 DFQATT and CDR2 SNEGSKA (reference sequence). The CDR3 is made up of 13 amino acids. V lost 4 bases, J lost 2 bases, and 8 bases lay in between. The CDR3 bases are TGCAGTGCTACCGGGGATACTAATGAAAAACTGTTTTTT. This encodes CSATGDTNEKLFF.

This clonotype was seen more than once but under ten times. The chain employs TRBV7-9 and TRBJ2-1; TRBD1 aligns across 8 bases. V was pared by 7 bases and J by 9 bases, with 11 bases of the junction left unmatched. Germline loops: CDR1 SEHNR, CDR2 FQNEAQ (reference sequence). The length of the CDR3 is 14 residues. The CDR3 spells CASTPGQGAAEQFF. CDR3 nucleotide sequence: TGTGCCAGCACCCCTGGGCAGGGGGCGGCTGAGCAGTTCTTC.

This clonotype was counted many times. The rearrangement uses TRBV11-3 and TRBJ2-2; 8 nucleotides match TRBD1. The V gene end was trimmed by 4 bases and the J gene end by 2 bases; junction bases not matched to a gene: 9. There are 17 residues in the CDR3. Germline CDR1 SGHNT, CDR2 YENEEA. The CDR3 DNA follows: TGTGCCAGCAGCTCGGGTACCGGGACAGGAAACACCGGGGAGCTGTTTTTT. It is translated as CASSSGTGTGNTGELFF.

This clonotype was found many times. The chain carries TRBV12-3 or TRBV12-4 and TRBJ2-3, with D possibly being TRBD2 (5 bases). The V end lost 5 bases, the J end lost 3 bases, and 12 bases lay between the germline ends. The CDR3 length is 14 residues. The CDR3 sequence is CASSRSEGTDTQYF. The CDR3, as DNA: TGTGCCAGCAGTCGTAGCGAAGGGACAGATACGCAGTATTTT.

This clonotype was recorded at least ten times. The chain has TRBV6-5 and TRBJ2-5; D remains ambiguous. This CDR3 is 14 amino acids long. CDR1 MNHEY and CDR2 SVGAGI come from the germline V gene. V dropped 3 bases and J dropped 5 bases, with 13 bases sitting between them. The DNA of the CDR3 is TGTGCCAGCAGTTATCGGCTAGACGGCGAGACCCAGTACTTC. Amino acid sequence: CASSYRLDGETQYF.

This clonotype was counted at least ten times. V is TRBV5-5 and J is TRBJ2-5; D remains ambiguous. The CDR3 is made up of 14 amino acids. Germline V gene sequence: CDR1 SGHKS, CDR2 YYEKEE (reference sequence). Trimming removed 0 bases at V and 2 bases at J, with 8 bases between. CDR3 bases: TGTGCCAGCAGCTTGGTTGGAAGTCAAGAGACCCAGTACTTC. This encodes CASSLVGSQETQYF. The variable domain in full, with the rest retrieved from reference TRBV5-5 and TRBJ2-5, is DAGVTQSPTHLIKTRGQQVTLRCSPISGHKSVSWYQQVLGQGPQFIFQYYEKEERGRGNFPDRFSARQFPNYSSELNVNALLLGDSALYLCASSLVGSQETQYFGPGTRLLVL.

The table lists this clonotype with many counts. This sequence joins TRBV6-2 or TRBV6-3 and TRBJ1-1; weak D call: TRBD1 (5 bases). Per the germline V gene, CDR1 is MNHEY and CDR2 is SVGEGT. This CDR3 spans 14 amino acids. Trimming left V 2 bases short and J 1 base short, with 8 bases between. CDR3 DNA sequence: TGTGCCAGCAGTTACGGGACGAGGAACACTGAAGCTTTCTTT. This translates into CASSYGTRNTEAFF.

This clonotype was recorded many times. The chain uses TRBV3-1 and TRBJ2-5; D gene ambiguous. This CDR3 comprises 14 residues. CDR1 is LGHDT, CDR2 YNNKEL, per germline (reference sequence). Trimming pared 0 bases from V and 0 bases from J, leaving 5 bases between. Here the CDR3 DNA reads TGTGCCAGCAGCCAAGAGGAGTACCAAGAGACCCAGTACTTC. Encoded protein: CASSQEEYQETQYF.

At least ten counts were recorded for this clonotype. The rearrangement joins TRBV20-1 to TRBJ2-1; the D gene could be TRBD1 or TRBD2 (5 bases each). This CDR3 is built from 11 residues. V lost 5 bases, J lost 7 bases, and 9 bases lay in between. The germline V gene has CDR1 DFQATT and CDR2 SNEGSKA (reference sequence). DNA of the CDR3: TGCAGTGCTTGGGACCTTAATGAGCAGTTCTTC. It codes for CSAWDLNEQFF.

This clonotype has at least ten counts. The CDR3 DNA is TGTGCCAGCAGTTTTCGGGGGCTAGATACGCAGTATTTT. This translates into CASSFRGLDTQYF. V gene TRBV12-3 or TRBV12-4 combines with J gene TRBJ2-3; either TRBD1 or TRBD2 may supply D (6 bases each). Trimming cost V 3 bases and J 5 bases, with 9 bases left between them. This CDR3 has 13 amino acids.

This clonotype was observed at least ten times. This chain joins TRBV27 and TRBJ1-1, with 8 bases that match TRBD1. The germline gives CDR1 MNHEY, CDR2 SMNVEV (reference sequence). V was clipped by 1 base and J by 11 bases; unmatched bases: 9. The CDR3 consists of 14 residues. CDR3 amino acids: CASSLYQGARPAFF. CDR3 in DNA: TGTGCCAGCAGTTTATATCAGGGGGCGCGGCCCGCTTTCTTT.

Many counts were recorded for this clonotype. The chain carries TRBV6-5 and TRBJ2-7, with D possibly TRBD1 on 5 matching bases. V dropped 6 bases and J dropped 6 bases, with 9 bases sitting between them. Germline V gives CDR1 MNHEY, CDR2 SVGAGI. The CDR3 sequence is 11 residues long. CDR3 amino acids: CASSQGVEQYF. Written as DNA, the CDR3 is TGTGCCAGCAGCCAAGGGGTCGAGCAGTACTTC.

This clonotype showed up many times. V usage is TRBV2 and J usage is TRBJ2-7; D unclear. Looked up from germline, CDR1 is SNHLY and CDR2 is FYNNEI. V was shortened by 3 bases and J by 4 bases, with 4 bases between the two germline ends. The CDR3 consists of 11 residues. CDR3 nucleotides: TGTGCCAGCAGTGACGGGTACGAGCAGTACGTC. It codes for CASSDGYEQYV.

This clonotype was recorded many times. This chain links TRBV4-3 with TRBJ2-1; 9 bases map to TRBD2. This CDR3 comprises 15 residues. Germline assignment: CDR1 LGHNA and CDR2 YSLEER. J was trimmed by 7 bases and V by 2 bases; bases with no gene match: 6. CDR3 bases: TGCGCCAGCAGCCAACGGTCTAGCGGGAATAATGAGCAGTTCTTC. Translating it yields CASSQRSSGNNEQFF.

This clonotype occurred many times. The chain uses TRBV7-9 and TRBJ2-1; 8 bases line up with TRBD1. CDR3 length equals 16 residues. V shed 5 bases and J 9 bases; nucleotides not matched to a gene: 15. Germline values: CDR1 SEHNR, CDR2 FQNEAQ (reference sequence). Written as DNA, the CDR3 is TGTGCCAGCAGCCCACCCATGGCCAGGGGGCGGGCTGAGCAGTTCTTC. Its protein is CASSPPMARGRAEQFF.